One and the same sample provided the 17 T cell receptor beta chains below, sequenced in a study of T-cell memory formation after mild COVID-19. TCRdb re-analysed the 5' RACE reads in MiXCR, keeping a single row per CDR3 protein. The table records around 200,000 distinct CDR3 sequences, about 10% of them present only once. The source material was PBMCs or a T cell subset sorted from them (not recorded which). Receptor source: a man aged 18 to 35 who had mild COVID-19 (a few samples of this study predate the infection). Cell type and time point are not known.

The V call is TRBV15, the J call TRBJ1-1, with D maybe TRBD1 (5 bases). CDR3 length equals 14 residues. CDR1 and CDR2 from the germline V gene are LNHNV and YYDKDF (reference sequence). The germline V and J ends were trimmed by 0 bases and 5 bases, with 10 bases remaining between them. CDR3 in amino acids: CATSRDAGGTEAFF. CDR3 nucleotides: TGTGCCACCAGCAGAGATGCGGGGGGGACTGAAGCTTTCTTT.

The genes are TRBV12-3 or TRBV12-4 and TRBJ1-6; D remains ambiguous. The CDR3 consists of 16 residues. The V gene lost 5 bases and the J gene lost 8 bases, with 19 bases spanning the gap. For the CDR3, the DNA is TGTGCCAGCAGTCTGGGCGACGGACGTTTGGATTCACCCCTCCACTTT. Translated, it gives CASSLGDGRLDSPLHF.

The rearrangement links TRBV9 to TRBJ1-6; D not resolved. This CDR3 has 18 residues. Germline loops: CDR1 SGDLS, CDR2 YYNGEE. The ends were cut back, 0 bases at V and 0 bases at J, with 13 bases in the middle. Here the CDR3 reads CASSVGSLSSSYNSPLHF. CDR3 bases: TGTGCCAGCAGCGTAGGGTCCCTCAGTAGCTCCTATAATTCACCCCTCCACTTT.

This clonotype has just a few counts. This chain links TRBV7-2 with TRBJ2-1; TRBD1 matches 7 bases. V was pared by 5 bases and J by 9 bases, with 7 bases of the junction left unmatched. The CDR3 runs to 13 residues. Germline V gene data show CDR1 as SGHTA and CDR2 as FQGNSA. Written as DNA, the CDR3 is TGTGCCAGCAGCCCCCGGACAGGTTCTGAGCAGTTCTTC. This codes for CASSPRTGSEQFF.

This chain joins TRBV5-1 and TRBJ2-3; 8 positions agree with TRBD2. The CDR3 contains 17 residues. Germline V CDR1 and CDR2: SGHRS, YFSETQ. Unmatched junction bases numbered 10, after V lost 3 bases and J lost 1 base. The CDR3 sequence is CASSSGLALRRTDTQYF. For the CDR3, the DNA is TGCGCCAGCAGCTCCGGACTAGCCCTTCGACGCACAGATACGCAGTATTTT.

This clonotype was recorded at least ten times. V usage is TRBV5-1 and J usage is TRBJ1-2; 9 nucleotides match TRBD1. CDR1 is SGHRS, CDR2 YFSETQ, per germline. Trimming removed 3 bases from V and 6 bases from J; junction bases left unmatched: 12. CDR3 length equals 16 residues. The CDR3 nucleotides are TGCGCCAGCAGCTCACGGACAGGGGAAATCGCCAATGGCTACACCTTC. It translates to CASSSRTGEIANGYTF.

The chain combines TRBV7-9 with TRBJ2-7; 8 nucleotides align to TRBD1. V shed 0 bases and J 12 bases; nucleotides not matched to a gene: 13. The V gene's germline CDR1 is SEHNR and CDR2 FQNEAQ (reference sequence). The CDR3 has 15 amino acids. This chain's CDR3 is CASSLAGTGGSSAYF. The CDR3 DNA sequence: TGTGCCAGCAGCTTAGCCGGGACAGGAGGGTCTAGTGCGTACTTC.

V is TRBV5-1 and J is TRBJ1-6, with a weak D call TRBD1 (6 bases). Germline-derived CDR1 and CDR2 are SGHRS and YFSETQ. The CDR3 covers 15 residues. Trimming stripped 3 bases from V and 7 bases from J, with 14 bases between. CDR3 sequence (DNA): TGCGCCAGCAGCTGGCAGGGACACGGGAATTCACCCCTCCACTTT. It translates to CASSWQGHGNSPLHF.

The genes are TRBV5-1 and TRBJ2-3, with D unclear. Germline assignment: CDR1 SGHRS and CDR2 YFSETQ. Trimming shortened V by 7 bases and J by 0 bases, and 24 bases separated the two germline ends. CDR3 length: 18 amino acids. In nucleotides, the CDR3 is TGCGCCAGCTCCAATACGGCCTCGGGCACAACTAGCACAGATACGCAGTATTTT. It translates to CASSNTASGTTSTDTQYF.

Many counts were recorded for this clonotype. The rearrangement uses TRBV7-6 and TRBJ1-3; no clear D gene. The length of the CDR3 is 15 residues. Germline V gives CDR1 SGHVS, CDR2 FNYEAQ. V was clipped by 1 base and J by 0 bases, with 7 bases between them. The DNA for the CDR3 is TGTGCCAGCAGCTTAGGTCCGAGCTCTGGAAACACCATATATTTT. Protein sequence: CASSLGPSSGNTIYF.

The chain is built from TRBV11-2 and TRBJ2-1; D is unresolved. Trimming cost V 5 bases and J 0 bases, with 11 bases left between them. CDR1 is SGHAT and CDR2 is FQNNGV in the germline V gene. There are 15 residues in the CDR3. As DNA, the CDR3 is TGTGCCAGCAGCCGCCCTTTTAGCTCCTACAATGAGCAGTTCTTC. It is translated as CASSRPFSSYNEQFF.

The genes are TRBV20-1 and TRBJ2-5; 10 bases are shared with TRBD2. Germline CDR1 reads DFQATT; CDR2 reads SNEGSKA (reference sequence). J was trimmed by 5 bases and V by 7 bases; bases with no gene match: 13. The CDR3 sequence is 15 residues long. The CDR3 DNA sequence: TGCAGTGGTATAGGCCTAGCGGGGGCGGGTGAGACCCAGTACTTC. This gives the protein CSGIGLAGAGETQYF.

The CDR3, as DNA: TGCAGTGTTTCTGGGAGGAACACTGAAGCTTTCTTT. Residues: CSVSGRNTEAFF. The J gene is TRBJ1-1, the V gene TRBV20-1, with D unresolved. This CDR3 is 12 amino acids long. V was trimmed by 7 bases and J by 1 base, leaving 10 bases between them. The germline V gene encodes CDR1 DFQATT and CDR2 SNEGSKA (reference sequence).

This clonotype was detected a few times. The rearrangement uses TRBV7-2 and TRBJ2-3, with 9 bases aligning to TRBD2. Germline CDR1 reads SGHTA; CDR2 reads FQGNSA. Germline trimming cut 1 base from V and 5 bases from J; bases unmatched to any gene: 4. The CDR3 runs to 15 residues. CDR3 DNA: TGTGCCAGCAGCTTAGTGCGGGGGGGCGGAGATACGCAGTATTTT. Its protein is CASSLVRGGGDTQYF.

This clonotype was seen a few times. The chain has TRBV25-1 and TRBJ1-5; 10 nucleotides align to TRBD1. The ends lost 3 bases at V and 6 bases at J; junction bases unmatched: 8. This CDR3 region has 16 residues. Looked up from germline, CDR1 is MGHDK and CDR2 is SYGVNS. The CDR3 DNA reads as TGTGCCAGCAGTGAGGGGGGACAGGGGATTAGTCAGCCCCAGCATTTT. The encoded protein is CASSEGGQGISQPQHF. Full variable domain (missing parts from reference TRBV25-1 and TRBJ1-5): EADIYQTPRYLVIGTGKKITLECSQTMGHDKMYWYQQDPGMELHLIHYSYGVNSTEKGDLSSESTVSRIRTEHFPLTLESARPSHTSQYLCASSEGGQGISQPQHFGDGTRLSIL.

This clonotype was counted ten times or more. The chain has TRBV3-1 and TRBJ2-2; tentative D call: TRBD2 (5 bases). Trimming removed 6 bases at V and 8 bases at J, with 13 bases between. The CDR3 runs to 13 residues. CDR1 and CDR2 (germline): LGHDT, YNNKEL (reference sequence). CDR3 nucleotides: TGTGCCAGCAGGGACTTCCTGGATGGGGAGCTGTTTTTT. Protein: CASRDFLDGELFF.

This sequence joins TRBV3-1 and TRBJ1-5; no reliable D call. Germline-derived CDR1 and CDR2 are LGHDT and YNNKEL (reference sequence). This CDR3 is 13 amino acids long. V dropped 1 base and J dropped 7 bases, with 8 bases sitting between them. The CDR3 region is CASSQGLRQPQHF. The DNA of the CDR3 is TGTGCCAGCAGCCAAGGGCTAAGGCAGCCCCAGCATTTT.